This TCR beta chain is drawn from a study of blood T cell repertoires in COVID-19. Produced via immunoSEQ multiplex PCR; TCRdb's table is partial and in-frame only. The data hold roughly 250,000 clones, with roughly 87% observed a single time. Specimen: PBMCs or T cells enriched from blood (not recorded which). This TCR came from a woman in her twenties or thirties with acute COVID-19.

CDR3 residues: CASSFRLALYNEQFF. The CDR3, as DNA: TGTGCCAGCAGCTTTAGACTAGCCCTATACAATGAGCAGTTCTTC. The V call is TRBV7-3, the J call TRBJ2-1, with TRBD2 matching over 7 bases. Trimming removed 3 bases from V and 4 bases from J; junction bases left unmatched: 6. CDR1 and CDR2 (germline): SGHTA, FQGTGA. This CDR3 is 15 amino acids long.